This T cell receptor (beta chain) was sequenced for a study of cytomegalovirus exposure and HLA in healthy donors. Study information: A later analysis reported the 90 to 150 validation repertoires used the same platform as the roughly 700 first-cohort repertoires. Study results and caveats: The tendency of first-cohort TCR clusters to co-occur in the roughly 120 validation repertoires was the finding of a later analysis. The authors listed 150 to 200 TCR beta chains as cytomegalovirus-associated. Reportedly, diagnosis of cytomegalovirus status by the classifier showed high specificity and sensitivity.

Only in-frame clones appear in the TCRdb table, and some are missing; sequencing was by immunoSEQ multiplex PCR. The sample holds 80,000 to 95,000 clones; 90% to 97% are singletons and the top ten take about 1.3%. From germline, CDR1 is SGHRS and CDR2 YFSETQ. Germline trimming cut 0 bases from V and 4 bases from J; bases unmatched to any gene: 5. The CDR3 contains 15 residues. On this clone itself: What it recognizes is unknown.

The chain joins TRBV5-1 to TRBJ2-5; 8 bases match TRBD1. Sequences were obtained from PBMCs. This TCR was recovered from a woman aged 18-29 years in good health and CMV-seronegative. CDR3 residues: CASSLAQGVGETQYF. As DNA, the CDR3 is TGCGCCAGCAGCTTGGCACAGGGGGTAGGAGAGACCCAGTACTTC.